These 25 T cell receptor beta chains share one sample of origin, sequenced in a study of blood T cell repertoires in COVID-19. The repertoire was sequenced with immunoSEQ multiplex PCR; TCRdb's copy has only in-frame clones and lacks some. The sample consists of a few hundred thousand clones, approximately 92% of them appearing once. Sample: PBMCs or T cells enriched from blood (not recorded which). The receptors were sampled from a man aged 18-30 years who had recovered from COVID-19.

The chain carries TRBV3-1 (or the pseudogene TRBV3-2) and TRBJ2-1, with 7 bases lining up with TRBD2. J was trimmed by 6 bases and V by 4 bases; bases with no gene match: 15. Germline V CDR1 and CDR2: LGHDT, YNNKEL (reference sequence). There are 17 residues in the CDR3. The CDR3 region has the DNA TGTGCCAGCAGCCGGGATTTGGCGGGAGTAAGGTCCAATGAGCAGTTCTTC. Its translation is CASSRDLAGVRSNEQFF.

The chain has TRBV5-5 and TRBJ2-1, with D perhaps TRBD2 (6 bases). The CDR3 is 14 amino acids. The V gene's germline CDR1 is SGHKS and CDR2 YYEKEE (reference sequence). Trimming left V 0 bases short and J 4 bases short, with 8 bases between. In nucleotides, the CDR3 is TGTGCCAGCAGCTTGGAGCGGGTTTACAATGAGCAGTTCTTC. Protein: CASSLERVYNEQFF.

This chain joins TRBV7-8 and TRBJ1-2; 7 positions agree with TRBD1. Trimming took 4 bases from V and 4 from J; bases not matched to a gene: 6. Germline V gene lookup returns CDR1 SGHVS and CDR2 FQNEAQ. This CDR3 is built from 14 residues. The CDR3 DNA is TGTGCCAGCAGCTCGTTACAGGGGATCTATGGCTACACCTTC. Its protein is CASSSLQGIYGYTF.

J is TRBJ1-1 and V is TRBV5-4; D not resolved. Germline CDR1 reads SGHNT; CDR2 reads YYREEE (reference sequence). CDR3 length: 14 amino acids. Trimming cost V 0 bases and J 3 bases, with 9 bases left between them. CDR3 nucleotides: TGTGCCAGCAGCTTGGCCTCTAGAGACACTGAAGCTTTCTTT. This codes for CASSLASRDTEAFF.

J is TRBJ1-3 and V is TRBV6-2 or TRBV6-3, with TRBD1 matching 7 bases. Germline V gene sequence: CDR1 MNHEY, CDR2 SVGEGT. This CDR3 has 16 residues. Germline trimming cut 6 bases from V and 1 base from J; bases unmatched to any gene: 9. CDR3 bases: TGTGCCAGCAGCAACGACAGGGCGCCATCTGGAAACACCATATATTTT. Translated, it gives CASSNDRAPSGNTIYF.

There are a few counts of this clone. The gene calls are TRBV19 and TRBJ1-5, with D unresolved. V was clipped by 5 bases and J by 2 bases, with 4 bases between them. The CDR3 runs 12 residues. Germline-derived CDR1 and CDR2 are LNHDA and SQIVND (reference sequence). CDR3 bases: TGTGCCAGTAGTCCCGGCAATCAGCCCCAGCATTTT. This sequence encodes CASSPGNQPQHF. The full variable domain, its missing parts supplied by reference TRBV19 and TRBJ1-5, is DGGITQSPKYLFRKEGQNVTLSCEQNLNHDAMYWYRQDPGQGLRLIYYSQIVNDFQKGDIAEGYSVSREKKESFPLTVTSAQKNPTAFYLCASSPGNQPQHFGDGTRLSIL.

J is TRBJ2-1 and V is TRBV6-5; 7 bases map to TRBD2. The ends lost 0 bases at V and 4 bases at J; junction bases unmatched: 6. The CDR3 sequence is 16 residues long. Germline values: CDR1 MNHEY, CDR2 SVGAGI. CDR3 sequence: CASSYSGGRLYNEQFF. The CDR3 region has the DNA TGTGCCAGCAGTTACTCGGGAGGGCGTCTGTACAATGAGCAGTTCTTC.

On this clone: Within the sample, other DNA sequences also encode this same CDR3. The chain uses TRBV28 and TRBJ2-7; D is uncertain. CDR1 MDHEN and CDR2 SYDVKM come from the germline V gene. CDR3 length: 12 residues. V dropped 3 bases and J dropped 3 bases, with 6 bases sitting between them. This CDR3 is CASSLGSYEQYF. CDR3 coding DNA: TGTGCCAGCAGTTTGGGCAGCTACGAGCAGTACTTC.

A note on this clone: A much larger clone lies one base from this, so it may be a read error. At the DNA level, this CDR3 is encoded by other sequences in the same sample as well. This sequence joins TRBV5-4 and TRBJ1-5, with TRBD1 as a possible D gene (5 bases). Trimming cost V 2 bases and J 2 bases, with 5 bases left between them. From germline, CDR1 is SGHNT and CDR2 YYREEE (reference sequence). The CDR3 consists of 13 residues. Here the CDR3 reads CASSLQGNQPQHF. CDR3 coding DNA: TGTGCCAGCAGCTTACAGGGCAATCAGCCCCAGCATTTT.

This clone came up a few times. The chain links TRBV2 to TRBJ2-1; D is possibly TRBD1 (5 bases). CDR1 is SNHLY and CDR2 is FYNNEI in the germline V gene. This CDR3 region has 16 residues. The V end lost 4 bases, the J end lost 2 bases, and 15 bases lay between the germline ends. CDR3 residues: CASSVDAGSAYNEQFF. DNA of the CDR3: TGTGCCAGCAGTGTGGATGCAGGGTCAGCCTACAATGAGCAGTTCTTC.

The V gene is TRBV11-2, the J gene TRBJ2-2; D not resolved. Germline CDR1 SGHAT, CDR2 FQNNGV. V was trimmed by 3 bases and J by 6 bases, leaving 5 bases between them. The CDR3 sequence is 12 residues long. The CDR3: CASSFVSGELFF. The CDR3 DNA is TGTGCCAGCAGCTTTGTATCCGGGGAGCTGTTTTTT. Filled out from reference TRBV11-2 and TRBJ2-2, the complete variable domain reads EAGVAQSPRYKIIEKRQSVAFWCNPISGHATLYWYQQILGQGPKLLIQFQNNGVVDDSQLPKDRFSAERLKGVDSTLKIQPAKLEDSAVYLCASSFVSGELFFGEGSRLTVL.

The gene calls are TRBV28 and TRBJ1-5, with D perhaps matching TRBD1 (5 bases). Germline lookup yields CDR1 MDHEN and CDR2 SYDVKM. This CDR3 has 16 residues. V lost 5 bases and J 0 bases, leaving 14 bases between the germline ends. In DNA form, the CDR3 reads TGTGCCAGCAGTAGCCCCGGACATAGTAGCAATCAGCCCCAGCATTTT. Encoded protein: CASSSPGHSSNQPQHF.

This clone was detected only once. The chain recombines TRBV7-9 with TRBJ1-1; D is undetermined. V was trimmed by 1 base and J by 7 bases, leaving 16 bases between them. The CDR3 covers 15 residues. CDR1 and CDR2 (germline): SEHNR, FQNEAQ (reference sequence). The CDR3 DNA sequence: TGTGCCAGCAGCTTAGGAGGGCGAGGCGATGGTGAAGCTTTCTTT. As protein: CASSLGGRGDGEAFF.

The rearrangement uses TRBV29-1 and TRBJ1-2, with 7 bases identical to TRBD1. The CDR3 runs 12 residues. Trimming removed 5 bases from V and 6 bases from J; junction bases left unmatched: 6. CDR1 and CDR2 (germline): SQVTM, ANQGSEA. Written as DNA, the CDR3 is TGCAGCGTTAATCTACAGGGGCATGGCTACACCTTC. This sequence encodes CSVNLQGHGYTF.

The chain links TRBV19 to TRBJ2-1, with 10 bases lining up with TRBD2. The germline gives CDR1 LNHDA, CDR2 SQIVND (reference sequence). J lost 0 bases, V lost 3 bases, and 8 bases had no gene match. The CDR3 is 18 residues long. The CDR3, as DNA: TGTGCCAGTAGTATCCGAGCGGGGGGGTTAAGCTCCTACAATGAGCAGTTCTTC. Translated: CASSIRAGGLSSYNEQFF.

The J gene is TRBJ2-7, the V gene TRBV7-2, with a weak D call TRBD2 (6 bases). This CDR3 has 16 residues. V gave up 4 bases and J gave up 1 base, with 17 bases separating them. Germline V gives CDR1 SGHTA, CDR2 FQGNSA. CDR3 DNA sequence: TGTGCCAGCAGCTCCGCGCCTCGGGACTCATCCTACGAGCAGTACTTC. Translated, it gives CASSSAPRDSSYEQYF. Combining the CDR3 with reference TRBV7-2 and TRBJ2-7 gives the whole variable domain GAGVSQSPSNKVTEKGKDVELRCDPISGHTALYWYRQSLGQGLEFLIYFQGNSAPDKSGLPSDRFSAERTGGSVSTLTIQRTQQEDSAVYLCASSSAPRDSSYEQYFGPGTRLTVT.

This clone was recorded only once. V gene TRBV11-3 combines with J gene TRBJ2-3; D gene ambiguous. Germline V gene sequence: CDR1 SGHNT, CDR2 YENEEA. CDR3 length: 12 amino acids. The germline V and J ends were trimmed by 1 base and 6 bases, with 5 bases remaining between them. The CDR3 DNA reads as TGTGCCAGCAGCTTAGCTTCCGATACGCAGTATTTT. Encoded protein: CASSLASDTQYF.

The CDR3 loop is CASRQTWNTGELFF. CDR3 coding DNA: TGTGCCAGCAGGCAGACTTGGAACACCGGGGAGCTGTTTTTT. The chain carries TRBV5-4 and TRBJ2-2, with D hard to call. The CDR3 is made up of 14 amino acids. Trimming took 5 bases from V and 1 from J, leaving 9 bases between them. CDR1 is SGHNT, CDR2 YYREEE, per germline (reference sequence). The complete variable domain, with remaining parts taken from reference TRBV5-4 and TRBJ2-2, reads ETGVTQSPTHLIKTRGQQVTLRCSSQSGHNTVSWYQQALGQGPQFIFQYYREEENGRGNFPPRFSGLQFPNYSSELNVNALELDDSALYLCASRQTWNTGELFFGEGSRLTVL.

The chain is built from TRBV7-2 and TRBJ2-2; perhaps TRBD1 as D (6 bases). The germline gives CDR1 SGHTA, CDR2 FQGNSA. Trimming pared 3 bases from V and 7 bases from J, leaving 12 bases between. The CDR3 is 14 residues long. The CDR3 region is CASSFSGANGELFF. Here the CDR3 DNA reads TGTGCCAGCAGCTTTTCAGGGGCTAACGGGGAGCTGTTTTTT.

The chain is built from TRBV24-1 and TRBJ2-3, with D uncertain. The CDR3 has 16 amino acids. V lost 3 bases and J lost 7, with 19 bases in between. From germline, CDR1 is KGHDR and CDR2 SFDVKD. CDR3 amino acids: CATSDATKSDSHTQYF. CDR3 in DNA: TGTGCCACCAGTGATGCTACTAAGTCCGACTCCCATACGCAGTATTTT.

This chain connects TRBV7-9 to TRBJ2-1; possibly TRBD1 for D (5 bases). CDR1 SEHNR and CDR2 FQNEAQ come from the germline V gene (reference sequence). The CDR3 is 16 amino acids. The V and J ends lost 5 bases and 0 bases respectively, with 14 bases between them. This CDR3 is CASSTRVHSSYNEQFF. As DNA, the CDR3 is TGTGCCAGCAGCACCAGGGTACACAGCTCCTACAATGAGCAGTTCTTC.

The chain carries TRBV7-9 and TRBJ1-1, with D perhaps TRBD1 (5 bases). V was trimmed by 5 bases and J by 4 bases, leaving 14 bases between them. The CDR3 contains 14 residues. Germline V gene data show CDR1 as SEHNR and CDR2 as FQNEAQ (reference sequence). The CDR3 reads CASSLEGSLTEAFF. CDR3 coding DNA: TGTGCCAGCAGCCTGGAGGGGTCCCTCACTGAAGCTTTCTTT.

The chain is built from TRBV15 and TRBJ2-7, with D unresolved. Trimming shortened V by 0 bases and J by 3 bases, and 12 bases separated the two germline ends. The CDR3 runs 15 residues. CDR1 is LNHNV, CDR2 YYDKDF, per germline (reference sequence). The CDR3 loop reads CATSRDIAPNYEQYF. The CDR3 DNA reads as TGTGCCACCAGCAGAGATATAGCACCTAACTACGAGCAGTACTTC.

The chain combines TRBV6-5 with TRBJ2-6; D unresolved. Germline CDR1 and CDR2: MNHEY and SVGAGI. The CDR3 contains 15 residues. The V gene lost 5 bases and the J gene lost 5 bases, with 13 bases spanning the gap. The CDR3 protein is CASSRTTGRANVLTF. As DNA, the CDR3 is TGTGCCAGCAGTCGCACTACCGGCAGGGCCAACGTCCTGACTTTC.

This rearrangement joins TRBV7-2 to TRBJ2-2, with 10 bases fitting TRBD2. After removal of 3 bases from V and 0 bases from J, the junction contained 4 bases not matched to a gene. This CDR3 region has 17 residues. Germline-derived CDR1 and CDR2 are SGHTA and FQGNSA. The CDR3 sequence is CASSFVAGGANTGELFF. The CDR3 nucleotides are TGTGCCAGCAGCTTCGTAGCGGGAGGCGCGAACACCGGGGAGCTGTTTTTT.